Below, 30 T cell receptor beta chains from the same sample are listed, as sequenced in a study of OX40 agonist ivuxolimab in advanced cancers. The table came from immunoSEQ multiplex PCR; TCRdb's copy has only in-frame clones and leaves some out. The sample contains over 55,000 clones, 65% to 85% of which appear only once. This material consisted of CD4+ or CD8+ T cells sorted from blood, taken in a trial of the OX40 agonist ivuxolimab. These receptors were collected from an adult with an advanced solid tumor such as melanoma, head and neck, liver or kidney cancer.

The rearrangement uses TRBV19 and TRBJ1-2; TRBD1 is a possible D gene (5 bases). CDR3 length: 16 residues. Trimming cost V 2 bases and J 8 bases, with 21 bases left between them. CDR1 is LNHDA and CDR2 is SQIVND in the germline V gene (reference sequence). CDR3 DNA: TGTGCCAGTAGTATACAGGGAGGCTATGGCTACACCGGCTACACCTTC. Translating gives CASSIQGGYGYTGYTF.

With respect to this clone: This sample also contains other DNA sequences that code for the same CDR3. The chain has TRBV7-3 and TRBJ1-1, with D uncertain. V shed 3 bases and J shed 1 base, with 6 bases lying between them. Germline values: CDR1 SGHTA, CDR2 FQGTGA. The CDR3 sequence is 13 residues long. DNA for the CDR3: TGTGCCAGCAGCTTCTCACAGAACACTGAAGCTTTCTTT. It specifies CASSFSQNTEAFF.

The chain couples TRBV5-4 to TRBJ2-5, with 7 bases identical to TRBD1. This CDR3 has 16 amino acids. J was trimmed by 2 bases and V by 6 bases; bases with no gene match: 13. Germline V lookup: CDR1 SGHNT, CDR2 YYREEE (reference sequence). The CDR3, as DNA: TGTGCCAGCACCCGAGGGGCCAGGGGGATTCAAGAGACCCAGTACTTC. Its protein product is CASTRGARGIQETQYF.

This rearrangement joins TRBV6-1 to TRBJ2-1; 11 bases fit TRBD2. V gave up 6 bases and J gave up 7 bases; unmatched junction bases: 8. There are 15 residues in the CDR3. Germline lookup yields CDR1 MNHNS and CDR2 SASEGT. CDR3 in amino acids: CASSIGLAGWNEQFF. CDR3 DNA: TGTGCCAGCAGCATAGGACTAGCGGGTTGGAATGAGCAGTTCTTC.

The V and J genes are TRBV7-2 and TRBJ2-3; 7 positions agree with TRBD2. This CDR3 has 14 residues. CDR1 SGHTA and CDR2 FQGNSA come from the germline V gene. The trim removed 7 bases at V and 2 bases at J, leaving 6 bases unmatched. This CDR3 is CASTIGGFTDTQYF. The CDR3 region has the DNA TGTGCCAGCACCATCGGGGGGTTCACAGATACGCAGTATTTT.

This chain joins TRBV21-1 and TRBJ1-5. TRBV21-1 is a pseudogene. This CDR3 region has 10 residues. The CDR3 DNA reads TGTGCCAGCAGCAAACTGCCCCAGCATTTT. Amino acids: CASSKLPQHF.

The chain is built from TRBV15 and TRBJ2-7; TRBD1 matches at 7 bases. The CDR3 is 13 amino acids. The V segment lost 7 bases and the J segment 5 bases; nucleotides outside the gene matches: 8. Germline-derived CDR1 and CDR2 are LNHNV and YYDKDF (reference sequence). This CDR3 reads CATKAGGYHEQYF. The CDR3 nucleotides are TGTGCCACCAAGGCAGGGGGATACCACGAGCAGTACTTC.

This clone was detected only once. The rearrangement links TRBV20-1 to TRBJ2-5; no clear D gene. This CDR3 region has 11 residues. The V and J ends lost 3 bases and 3 bases respectively, with 5 bases between them. From germline, CDR1 is DFQATT and CDR2 SNEGSKA (reference sequence). DNA for the CDR3: TGCAGTGCTAGTCCAGAAGAGACCCAGTACTTC. Translation gives CSASPEETQYF.

This clone was seen just once. The rearrangement joins TRBV10-3 to TRBJ2-7, with D possibly called TRBD1 or TRBD2 (5 bases each). Trimming took off 8 bases at V and 3 bases at J, with 8 bases between the two ends. In germline, CDR1 is ENHRY, CDR2 SYGVKD. The CDR3 is 11 residues long. The CDR3 DNA reads TGTGCCATCGGGACCCTCTACGAGCAGTACTTC. Amino acid sequence: CAIGTLYEQYF.

The chain has TRBV28 and TRBJ2-1; 8 bases are a match to TRBD1. Looked up from germline, CDR1 is MDHEN and CDR2 is SYDVKM. The CDR3 extends over 15 amino acids. J lost 5 bases, V lost 6 bases, and 9 bases had no gene match. The CDR3 nucleotides are TGTGCCAGCAGCATACAGGGGGGCGACGACAATGAGCAGTTCTTC. Amino acid sequence: CASSIQGGDDNEQFF.

Turning to this clone: At the DNA level, this CDR3 is encoded by other sequences in the same sample as well. The chain couples TRBV5-1 to TRBJ2-7; D gene unclear. Trimming stripped 2 bases from V and 3 bases from J, with 15 bases between. There are 15 residues in the CDR3. Germline lookup yields CDR1 SGHRS and CDR2 YFSETQ. CDR3 amino acids: CASSFLNGLRYEQYF. The CDR3 DNA is TGCGCCAGCAGCTTCTTGAACGGGCTCCGCTACGAGCAGTACTTC.

V and J are TRBV2 and TRBJ2-7, with D perhaps TRBD2 (6 bases). The CDR3 has 15 residues. Germline values: CDR1 SNHLY, CDR2 FYNNEI. The germline V and J ends were trimmed by 5 bases and 5 bases, with 19 bases remaining between them. The CDR3 here is CASSFGGTSGHEQYF. CDR3 nucleotide sequence: TGTGCCAGCAGTTTCGGCGGGACCTCCGGCCACGAGCAGTACTTC.

This chain links TRBV5-6 with TRBJ1-1; perhaps TRBD1 as D (5 bases). Germline-derived CDR1 and CDR2 are SGHDT and YYEEEE. V gave up 4 bases and J gave up 5 bases, with 18 bases separating them. CDR3 length equals 15 residues. The CDR3 loop is CASSPQHGARTEAFF. CDR3 nucleotides: TGTGCCAGCAGCCCACAACATGGGGCGAGGACTGAAGCTTTCTTT.

This chain uses TRBV10-3 with TRBJ2-3; unclear D gene. The germline V gene has CDR1 ENHRY and CDR2 SYGVKD. This CDR3 is 13 amino acids long. V was pared by 3 bases and J by 3 bases, with 7 bases between. The CDR3 DNA is TGTGCCATCAGTGATGAGAAGACAGATACGCAGTATTTT. Protein sequence: CAISDEKTDTQYF.

This clone appeared a few times. The V gene is TRBV9, the J gene TRBJ1-4; D not certain. V was cut by 3 bases and J by 7 bases, with 10 bases left in between. The CDR3 is 13 amino acids. The germline V gene has CDR1 SGDLS and CDR2 YYNGEE. The CDR3 here is CASSAGLGEKLFF. Here the CDR3 DNA reads TGTGCCAGCAGCGCGGGATTGGGTGAAAAACTGTTTTTT.

This chain connects TRBV7-9 to TRBJ1-1; 9 nucleotides agree with TRBD1. The junction had 2 bases not matched to a gene; V was cut back by 3 bases and J by 0 bases. Germline V gene data show CDR1 as SEHNR and CDR2 as FQNEAQ (reference sequence). The CDR3 sequence is 15 residues long. CDR3 nucleotides: TGTGCCAGCAGCTTGGGGGACAGGGTGAACACTGAAGCTTTCTTT. Its translation is CASSLGDRVNTEAFF. The variable domain in full, completed from reference TRBV7-9 and TRBJ1-1, reads DTGVSQNPRHKITKRGQNVTFRCDPISEHNRLYWYRQTLGQGPEFLTYFQNEAQLEKSRLLSDRFSAERPKGSFSTLEIQRTEQGDSAMYLCASSLGDRVNTEAFFGQGTRLTVV.

The chain recombines TRBV29-1 with TRBJ2-7, with 9 bases identical to TRBD1. The CDR3 consists of 16 residues. The trim removed 6 bases at V and 3 bases at J, leaving 15 bases unmatched. Germline V gene lookup returns CDR1 SQVTM and CDR2 ANQGSEA. The CDR3 spells CSVQRRRQGVIYEQYF. Here the CDR3 DNA reads TGCAGCGTCCAACGTAGGCGACAGGGGGTTATCTACGAGCAGTACTTC.

This clone came up a few times. The V gene is TRBV5-1, the J gene TRBJ2-2; 11 bases fit TRBD2. Germline loops: CDR1 SGHRS, CDR2 YFSETQ. After removal of 0 bases from V and 4 bases from J, the junction contained 11 bases not matched to a gene. The CDR3 sequence is 19 residues long. The DNA for the CDR3 is TGCGCCAGCAGCTTGGGGACTAGCGGGTCGTTACGGGGCACCGGGGAGCTGTTTTTT. As protein: CASSLGTSGSLRGTGELFF.

The V gene is TRBV7-8, the J gene TRBJ2-7; no definite D call. The CDR3 consists of 15 residues. V lost 2 bases and J lost 7, with 18 bases in between. Per the germline V gene, CDR1 is SGHVS and CDR2 is FQNEAQ. Here the CDR3 DNA reads TGTGCCAGCAGCTTAAGTTCGCGGCAGGAGTATGAGCAGTACTTC. It translates to CASSLSSRQEYEQYF.

This clone appeared once. The gene calls are TRBV7-2 and TRBJ2-1, with TRBD1 matching over 9 bases. The CDR3 spans 15 residues. Germline V lookup: CDR1 SGHTA, CDR2 FQGNSA. Trimming cost V 2 bases and J 9 bases; bases outside gene matches: 8. CDR3 DNA: TGTGCCAGCAGCTTATTCATAACAGGGGGCGTTGAGCAGTTCTTC. This sequence encodes CASSLFITGGVEQFF.

The rearrangement joins TRBV19 to TRBJ2-2; a weak D match, TRBD1 (5 bases). Trimming removed 7 bases at V and 0 bases at J, with 9 bases between. Germline V gives CDR1 LNHDA, CDR2 SQIVND (reference sequence). The length of the CDR3 is 14 residues. The CDR3 here is CASTQGSNTGELFF. CDR3 coding DNA: TGTGCCAGTACCCAGGGCTCGAACACCGGGGAGCTGTTTTTT.

The chain combines TRBV7-3 with TRBJ1-2; 7 bases match TRBD1. Unmatched junction bases numbered 9, after V lost 2 bases and J lost 6 bases. The CDR3 consists of 15 residues. The germline CDR1 and CDR2 sequences are SGHTA and FQGTGA. The CDR3 sequence is CASSLGGDRVDGYTF. CDR3 bases: TGTGCCAGCAGCTTAGGCGGAGACAGGGTAGATGGCTACACCTTC.

This clone has a handful of counts. The chain links TRBV6-1 to TRBJ2-1; no firm D call. The CDR3 consists of 13 residues. Germline values: CDR1 MNHNS, CDR2 SASEGT. The ends were cut back, 0 bases at V and 12 bases at J, with 12 bases in the middle. CDR3 sequence reads: CASSEAGPIGQFF. The CDR3 DNA sequence: TGTGCCAGCAGTGAAGCAGGACCGATCGGGCAGTTCTTC.

V gene TRBV27 combines with J gene TRBJ2-3; possibly TRBD2 for D (5 bases). V dropped 10 bases and J dropped 4 bases, with 18 bases sitting between them. This CDR3 comprises 14 residues. Germline V gives CDR1 MNHEY, CDR2 SMNVEV (reference sequence). CDR3: CATRLGLSADTQYF. DNA of the CDR3: TGTGCCACGAGACTCGGACTGAGCGCAGATACGCAGTATTTT.

The chain combines TRBV28 with TRBJ1-5, with 7 nucleotides matching TRBD1. The CDR3 covers 12 residues. J gave up 6 bases and V 10 bases, and 6 bases lay outside the gene matches. Germline CDR1 reads MDHEN; CDR2 reads SYDVKM. The CDR3 DNA reads TGTGCCATCGGAGGGGGCGTTCAGCCCCAGCATTTT. Translated: CAIGGGVQPQHF.

The rearrangement joins TRBV27 to TRBJ1-4, with 9 bases fitting TRBD1. Germline loops: CDR1 MNHEY, CDR2 SMNVEV (reference sequence). With 5 bases clipped from V and 7 bases from J, the junction kept 8 bases outside the gene matches. The length of the CDR3 is 15 residues. The CDR3 spells CASSPLDRGGEKLFF. DNA of the CDR3: TGTGCCAGCAGTCCACTCGACAGGGGGGGTGAAAAACTGTTTTTT.

The chain joins TRBV28 to TRBJ1-5; 8 bases map to TRBD1. Per germline, CDR1 MDHEN and CDR2 SYDVKM. This CDR3 has 13 residues. With 7 bases clipped from V and 6 bases from J, the junction kept 5 bases outside the gene matches. The DNA of the CDR3 is TGTGCCAGCACCCTGGACAGGGTTCAGCCCCAGCATTTT. Its protein is CASTLDRVQPQHF.

The rearrangement links TRBV6-5 to TRBJ1-5; possibly TRBD1 for D (5 bases). Deletions cut 5 bases from V and 0 bases from J, with 8 bases between. The CDR3 runs to 14 residues. In germline, CDR1 is MNHEY, CDR2 SVGAGI. CDR3 in amino acids: CASSPGNSNQPQHF. The CDR3 DNA sequence: TGTGCCAGCAGTCCAGGGAATAGCAATCAGCCCCAGCATTTT.

The chain is built from TRBV9 and TRBJ2-3, with 15 bases that match TRBD2. V was clipped by 3 bases and J by 5 bases; unmatched bases: 7. Germline V CDR1 and CDR2: SGDLS, YYNGEE. This CDR3 is 17 amino acids long. CDR3 sequence (DNA): TGTGCCAGCAGCGCCGGACTAGCGGGGGGGCTGGGAGATACGCAGTATTTT. This gives the protein CASSAGLAGGLGDTQYF.

This chain uses TRBV19 with TRBJ1-3; 7 bases fit TRBD1. The V segment lost 6 bases and the J segment 0 bases; nucleotides outside the gene matches: 5. Per germline, CDR1 LNHDA and CDR2 SQIVND (reference sequence). CDR3 length: 15 residues. The CDR3 coding sequence is TGTGCCAGTAGCCGGGACAGCCGCTCTGGAAACACCATATATTTT. This codes for CASSRDSRSGNTIYF.